This TCR beta chain was identified during a study of early T cells in non-severe SARS-CoV-2 infection. CDR3 size: 15 residues. Germline V gene lookup returns CDR1 SQVTM and CDR2 ANQGSEA. Trimming removed 6 bases from V and 5 bases from J; junction bases left unmatched: 11. Each single cDNA molecule received a unique molecular identifier. One entry per CDR3 protein, called by TCRdb with MiXCR from the 5' RACE reads. The data show about 39,000 distinct CDR3 sequences, with about 4% seen just once and roughly 3% held by the top ten. This clonotype came up a few times. Sequenced material: whole blood. The chain combines TRBV29-1 with TRBJ2-5; 11 bases fit TRBD2. The sequence was obtained from an adult who was a healthcare worker with PCR-confirmed SARS-CoV-2 infection or an uninfected control (not recorded which). CDR3 coding DNA: TGCAGCGTGATAAGACTAGCGGGAAACTCGGAGACCCAGTACTTC. Translation: CSVIRLAGNSETQYF. The variable domain in full, with the rest retrieved from reference TRBV29-1 and TRBJ2-5, is SAVISQKPSRDICQRGTSLTIQCQVDSQVTMMFWYRQQPGQSLTLIATANQGSEATYESGFVIDKFPISRPNLTFSTLTVSNMSPEDSSIYLCSVIRLAGNSETQYFGPGTRLLVL.